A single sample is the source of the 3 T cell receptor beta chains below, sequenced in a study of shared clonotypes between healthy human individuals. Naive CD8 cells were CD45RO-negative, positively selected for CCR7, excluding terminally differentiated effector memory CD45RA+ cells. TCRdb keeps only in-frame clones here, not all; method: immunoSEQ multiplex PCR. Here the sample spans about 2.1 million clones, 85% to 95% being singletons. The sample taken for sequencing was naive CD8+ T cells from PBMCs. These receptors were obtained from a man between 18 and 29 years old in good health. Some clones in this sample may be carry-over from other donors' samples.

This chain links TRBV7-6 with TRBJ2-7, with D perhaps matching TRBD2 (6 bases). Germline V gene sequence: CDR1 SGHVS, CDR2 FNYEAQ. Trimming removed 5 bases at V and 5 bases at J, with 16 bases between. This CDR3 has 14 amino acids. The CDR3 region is CASSGGGGMHEQYF. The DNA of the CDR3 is TGTGCCAGCAGCGGAGGTGGGGGGATGCACGAGCAGTACTTC.

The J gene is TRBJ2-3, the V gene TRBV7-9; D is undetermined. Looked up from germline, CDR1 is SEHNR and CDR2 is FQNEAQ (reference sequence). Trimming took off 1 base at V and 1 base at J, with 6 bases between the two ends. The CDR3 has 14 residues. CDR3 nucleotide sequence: TGTGCCAGCAGCTTAGGCCCGGGCACAGATACGCAGTATTTT. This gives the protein CASSLGPGTDTQYF. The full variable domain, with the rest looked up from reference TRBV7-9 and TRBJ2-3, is DTGVSQNPRHKITKRGQNVTFRCDPISEHNRLYWYRQTLGQGPEFLTYFQNEAQLEKSRLLSDRFSAERPKGSFSTLEIQRTEQGDSAMYLCASSLGPGTDTQYFGPGTRLTVL.

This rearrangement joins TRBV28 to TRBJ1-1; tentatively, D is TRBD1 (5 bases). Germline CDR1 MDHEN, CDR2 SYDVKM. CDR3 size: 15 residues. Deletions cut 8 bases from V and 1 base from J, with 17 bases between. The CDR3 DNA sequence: TGTGCCAGCGCCAACTCCGACCAGGGGAACACTGAAGCTTTCTTT. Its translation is CASANSDQGNTEAFF.